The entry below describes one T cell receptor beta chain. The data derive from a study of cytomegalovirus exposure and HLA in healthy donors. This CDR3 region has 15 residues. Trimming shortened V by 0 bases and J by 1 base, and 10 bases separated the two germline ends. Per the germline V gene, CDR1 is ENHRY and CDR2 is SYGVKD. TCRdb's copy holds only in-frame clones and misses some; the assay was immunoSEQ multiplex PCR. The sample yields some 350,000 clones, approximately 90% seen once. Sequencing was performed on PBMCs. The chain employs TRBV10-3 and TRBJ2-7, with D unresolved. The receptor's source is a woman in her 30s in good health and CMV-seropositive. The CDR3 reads CAISESNAVSYEQYF. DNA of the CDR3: TGTGCCATCAGTGAGTCGAATGCGGTGTCCTACGAGCAGTACTTC.